This TCR beta chain was identified in a study of cytomegalovirus exposure and HLA in healthy donors (dated by TCRdb to 2016 to 2017). Some background on the complete study: In an earlier analysis of fewer than 750 of the donors, less than 350 Gb of sequence data and 90 million to 120 million unique TCR beta sequences from approximately 180 million T cells were reported. A later analysis re-analyzed previously published TCR beta repertoires from several hundred donors and added high-resolution HLA genotyping to study TCR occurrence patterns. Donor age, sex, ethnicity and CMV serostatus were compiled together with the repertoire data. A later genetic analysis took genome-wide SNP genotypes for about 65% of the roughly 670 donors and used that subset as a discovery cohort. In an earlier analysis of over 550 of the donors, high-throughput TCR beta sequencing was used to judge whether each TCR beta V gene segment behaved as functional or pseudogenic. Approximately 300 gigabases of sequencing data and around 80 million unique TCR sequences made up an early release that covered roughly 670 HLA-typed donors. Of the 398 genotyped donors, approximately 80% fell in the genetic ancestry cluster associated with self-reported Caucasian donors. The study combined high-throughput TCR immunosequencing, statistical association of individual TCRs with disease status, and machine learning to predict cytomegalovirus infection status. Besides the first cohort of roughly 660 subjects, a separate validation cohort made up of 120 different subjects was used. The study profiled the T cell repertoires of some 610 subjects by immunosequencing and related them to cytomegalovirus serostatus. Across some 400 genotyped donors of the cohort, an average of about 250,000 unique TCR beta nucleotide sequences per donor were sequenced, and roughly a sixth of those sequences were non-productive. HLA typing included class I and class II loci at four-digit resolution. The study aimed to test whether cataloging public T cell receptors could reveal signatures of past pathogen exposure. The number of typed donors differed by locus: about 620-640 for A, B, C, DRB1 and DQB1; approximately 520 for DQA1; approximately 610 for DPA1; and some 430 for DPB1. The later analysis used no new phenotypic data to find candidate immune exposures, relying instead on TCR beta sequences and their occurrence across donors. Every repertoire in the discovery cohort had been generated on one and the same sequencing platform. Because of strong linkage in the cohort, 4 to 6 DR-DQ haplotypes were treated as single units for association and clustering.

Results and caveats for the whole study, not just this receptor: A cluster of highly shared sequence variants was judged likely to represent a technical artifact of the sequencing pipeline. A later analysis found that most CMV-associated TCR beta chains appeared HLA-restricted, with HLA associations seemingly driven largely by CMV exposure. A later genetic analysis associated a missense DCLRE1C variant with V-gene and J-gene trimming of TCR beta chains, and an independent cohort replicated the association. In vitro tests confirmed that a few of the cytomegalovirus-associated TCR beta chains recognize cytomegalovirus antigens. According to the authors, the approach could potentially be generalized to other disease states and immunological phenotypes. A later analysis found that TCR association rates varied across HLA loci, with DRB1 alleles showing the most associated TCRs and HLA-C alleles the fewest. Strong co-occurrence of HLA alleles, especially DR and DQ, made assigning TCR associations to individual alleles difficult. Linkage disequilibrium might explain the correlated functional status among segregating V segments, but an unknown experimental factor could not be excluded. A total of around 150 TCR beta chains were listed by the study as associated with cytomegalovirus. HLA typing was unavailable for some donors at each locus, so association tests used only the typed subset. Compared with the roughly 670-donor mean, donors in an Asian-associated ancestry cluster had fewer N-insertions in productive TCRs, according to a later genetic analysis. Most TCR sequences were seen in very few donors, while some public TCRs were found in many individuals. The cohort was sequenced for TCR beta chains only, and without alpha or paired-chain data the features that could be detected were limited. In a later analysis, several top co-occurrence clusters were reported to appear linked to parvovirus B19, influenza, CMV and Epstein-Barr virus. Over 15 rarely observed V segments, including chromosome 9 orphons, were excluded from the earlier analysis of several hundred of the donors because counts were too low. In an earlier analysis of some 640 of the donors, most TCR beta V segments were observed in productive rearrangements about 90% or about 30% of the time, broadly matching IMGT annotations. A further reported finding was that TCR beta sequences accurately predicted the HLA-A and HLA-B alleles for most subjects in the first cohort. At a false discovery rate of 0.05, a later analysis linked about 16,000 TCR beta sequences to specific HLA alleles. Compared with equally common non-associated chains, HLA-associated TCR beta chains in a later analysis were more clonally expanded and had lower generation probabilities. Presence/absence analyses assumed roughly uniform sequencing depth across donors, an assumption that may not hold. The 87-base-pair reads could not distinguish some IMGT-functional V segments, including TRBV6-2 and TRBV6-3, so those segments were excluded. Cytomegalovirus status was reported to be diagnosed by the classifier with high specificity and sensitivity in both the original and validation cohorts. Immune exposure information for the cohort was limited to CMV serostatus.

Receptors were amplified or captured by the immunoSEQ multiplex PCR assay. A mixture of 60 forward primers for TCR Vbeta segments and 13 reverse primers for TCR Jbeta segments was used in the multiplex PCR. Amplification of the CDR3 region of rearranged TCR beta genes was performed with a multiplex PCR assay on genomic DNA. Amplified TCR beta libraries were sequenced as 87-base-pair reads on the Illumina HiSeq System. In the paper's pipeline: Across the 700 or so repertoires, a later analysis counted 75 million to 90 million unique TCR beta chains, roughly 11 million of which were shared by at least two donors. Raw reads were error-corrected and collapsed into unique sequences by a nearest-neighbor algorithm in which closely related sequences were merged to remove PCR and sequencing errors. V, D and J gene segments were assigned by aligning CDR3 sequences to IMGT reference sequences. For a sequence to be retained, a match of at least six nucleotides was required to both a V gene segment and a J gene segment. Rearrangements were classified as productive when the CDR3 lacked stop codons and remained in frame with V and J, and all other rearrangements were classified as non-productive. Following IMGT convention, CDR3 was defined as the stretch from the second conserved V-encoded cysteine up to the conserved J-encoded phenylalanine. In an earlier analysis of around 600 of the donors, sequences lacking an unambiguous match to a single V gene segment were excluded. An earlier analysis of several hundred of the donors called V segments functional above 56.7% productive rearrangements and segregating when the between-donor standard deviation exceeded 5%. A statistical classification framework was developed to diagnose cytomegalovirus status using the catalog of TCR beta chain sequences. A later analysis assigned V and J genes by comparing TCR nucleotide sequences with IMGT/GENE-DB human TR gene sequences. The TCRdist pipeline was used in a later analysis to assign CDR3 sequences and most-parsimonious VDJ recombination scenarios. In a later analysis, each TCR beta chain was defined by its CDR3 amino acid sequence together with its V-gene family, and reads lacking a unique V-gene family were excluded. As a way to deal with suspected cross-contamination and a sequencing artifact, a later analysis dropped hundreds of nucleotide sequences that were highly shared and had low generation probability. In a later analysis, a clonal expansion index was calculated for each public chain from normalized within-repertoire ranks of inferred template counts. A later analysis computed generation probabilities with a VDJ recombination model fitted to out-of-frame rearrangements, and checked the results against IGoR. In a later analysis, TCR-TCR, TCR-HLA and TCR-CMV co-occurrence was scored with hypergeometric tests, and a repertoire-size bias correction was applied to TCR pairs. In a later analysis, false discovery rates were estimated by permuting HLA or CMV assignments 20 times. A later analysis grouped co-occurring TCRs with DBSCAN, adding TCRdist sequence similarity when clustering within HLA-allele-positive subsets. Repertoires with fewer than 30,000 or more than 120,000 public chains, plus five repertoires with anomalous nucleotide sharing, were excluded from co-occurrence clustering. TCRdb took over this immuneACCESS table, retaining in-frame rearrangements with V and J assigned. Such tables are incomplete; in checked studies, under half of the missing clones stem from an unresolved V gene, and the remainder is unexplained. D and trimming were read from the DNA, whereas the V and J calls and clone size are those reported in that table. This sample has about 110,000 clones in its table, and under 85% of those were observed once. Around 1.3% of the sample rests with the top ten.

In regard to this clone: This clone's antigen is unknown. Base-call qualities are not available, and no considerably larger clone is one nucleotide away.

Spanning cysteine to phenylalanine, the CDR3 consists of 18 amino acids. Only the CDR3 DNA is retained, 54 bases long and in frame from the first base. The CDR1 and CDR2 encoded by the germline V gene (reference sequence) are SEHNR and FQNEAQ. From V the trimming removes 5 bases and from J it removes 3 bases, while the gene matches leave 10 bases of the junction unaccounted for. In total, fewer than 750 healthy bone marrow donors made up the cohort. At the time of sampling, all cohort members were nominally healthy, though unrecorded immune exposures were likely present. The donor was CMV seronegative and was included in the group of a few hundred seronegative cohort members. Every donor gave a peripheral blood sample, and the peripheral blood mononuclear cells from that sample were used for TCR beta sequencing. The Qiagen DNeasy Blood Extraction Kit was used to extract genomic DNA from the blood cell samples.

The clonotype comes from a man aged 40-50 years in good health and CMV-seronegative. The rearrangement combines TRBV7-9 with TRBJ2-1, with 13 bases matching TRBD2. Material: PBMCs. Read as DNA, the sequence is TGTGCCAGCAGCACGTCCGGGACTAGCGGGGTTCTCTACAATGAGCAGTTCTTC. Translation gives CASSTSGTSGVLYNEQFF. The variable domain in full, with residues beyond the CDR3 obtained from the reference TRBV7-9 and TRBJ2-1 genes, is DTGVSQNPRHKITKRGQNVTFRCDPISEHNRLYWYRQTLGQGPEFLTYFQNEAQLEKSRLLSDRFSAERPKGSFSTLEIQRTEQGDSAMYLCASSTSGTSGVLYNEQFFGPGTRLTVL.